Below are 11 T cell receptor beta chains sequenced from a single sample in a study of shared clonotypes between healthy human individuals. Only in-frame clones appear in the TCRdb table, and some are missing; sequencing was by immunoSEQ multiplex PCR. The sample includes some 800,000 clones, 80% to 95% seen only once; the top ten take under 30%. CD45RO-negative CD8 cells positively selected for CCR7 made up the naive population, which excluded terminally differentiated effector memory CD45RA+ cells. The sequencing input was naive CD8+ T cells sorted from blood. These receptors came from a young man in good health.

The chain has TRBV7-9 and TRBJ2-3, with 9 bases that match TRBD2. The V segment lost 3 bases and the J segment 2 bases; nucleotides outside the gene matches: 9. CDR1 and CDR2 (germline): SEHNR, FQNEAQ (reference sequence). The CDR3 sequence is 17 residues long. This CDR3 is CASSFQLAGFSTDTQYF. The CDR3 nucleotides are TGTGCCAGCAGCTTCCAGCTAGCGGGGTTCTCCACAGATACGCAGTATTTT.

CDR3 amino acids: CASSSNQGLVDQPQHF. The CDR3 region has the DNA TGTGCCAGCAGCTCCAATCAGGGGCTAGTGGATCAGCCCCAGCATTTT. This rearrangement joins TRBV27 to TRBJ1-5; perhaps TRBD1 as D (6 bases). Germline lookup yields CDR1 MNHEY and CDR2 SMNVEV (reference sequence). CDR3 length equals 16 residues. V lost 6 bases and J 5 bases, leaving 20 bases between the germline ends.

V usage is TRBV27 and J usage is TRBJ2-3; a weak D match, TRBD2 (6 bases). Germline-derived CDR1 and CDR2 are MNHEY and SMNVEV (reference sequence). Trimming shortened V by 5 bases and J by 2 bases, and 17 bases separated the two germline ends. The CDR3 spans 16 residues. The CDR3 nucleotides read TGTGCCAGCAGTGGCCGGGACTCAGGAGCCACAGATACGCAGTATTTT. Its protein product is CASSGRDSGATDTQYF.

V is TRBV7-6 and J is TRBJ2-1, with TRBD2 identical over 9 bases. The CDR3 has 21 amino acids. The V and J ends lost 2 bases and 2 bases, in that order; junction bases with no gene match: 19. Germline loops: CDR1 SGHVS, CDR2 FNYEAQ. The CDR3 loop reads CASSLRGGGLAEEYPYNEQFF. The CDR3 DNA reads TGTGCCAGCAGCTTAAGGGGCGGGGGACTAGCCGAAGAGTATCCCTACAATGAGCAGTTCTTC. Variable domain in full (rest from reference TRBV7-6 and TRBJ2-1): GAGVSQSPRYKVTKRGQDVALRCDPISGHVSLYWYRQALGQGPEFLTYFNYEAQQDKSGLPNDRFSAERPEGSISTLTIQRTEQRDSAMYRCASSLRGGGLAEEYPYNEQFFGPGTRLTVL.

This sequence joins TRBV13 and TRBJ2-7; 7 positions match TRBD2. Germline assignment: CDR1 PRHDT and CDR2 FYEKMQ (reference sequence). With 8 bases clipped from V and 2 bases from J, the junction kept 12 bases outside the gene matches. This CDR3 is 15 amino acids long. In nucleotides, the CDR3 is TGTGCCAGCTTCATTGGGGGAGGGCCCACCTACGAGCAGTACTTC. Translated, it gives CASFIGGGPTYEQYF.

This chain uses TRBV6-6 with TRBJ2-7; a possible D gene is TRBD1 (6 bases). V was cut by 5 bases and J by 5 bases, with 10 bases left in between. This CDR3 comprises 12 residues. Germline CDR1 and CDR2: MNHNY and SVGAGI (reference sequence). The CDR3 sequence is CASSDTGNEQYF. CDR3 sequence (DNA): TGTGCCAGCAGTGACACAGGGAACGAGCAGTACTTC.

The chain carries TRBV10-3 and TRBJ2-7; no definite D call. Germline loops: CDR1 ENHRY, CDR2 SYGVKD. CDR3 length: 13 residues. Trimming took 3 bases from V and 3 from J, leaving 9 bases between them. The chain's CDR3 is CAISDPENYEQYF. Here the CDR3 DNA reads TGTGCCATCAGTGATCCGGAGAACTACGAGCAGTACTTC.

This chain joins TRBV7-2 and TRBJ2-1; TRBD2 aligns across 7 bases. The J segment lost 4 bases and the V segment lost 5 bases, leaving 11 bases of the junction unmatched. The CDR3 runs 16 residues. Germline CDR1 and CDR2: SGHTA and FQGNSA. The CDR3 bases are TGTGCCAGCAGCCCGAGAGGGGAGGGAATATACAATGAGCAGTTCTTC. This encodes CASSPRGEGIYNEQFF.

V and J are TRBV5-6 and TRBJ2-2; perhaps TRBD2 as D (5 bases). The CDR3 has 12 amino acids. The V end was cut by 4 bases, the J end by 6 bases, with 7 bases between. Germline CDR1 and CDR2: SGHDT and YYEEEE. CDR3 sequence reads: CASSHSAGELFF. In DNA form, the CDR3 reads TGTGCCAGCAGCCATAGCGCCGGGGAGCTGTTTTTT.

The chain is built from TRBV7-6 and TRBJ2-3, with D perhaps TRBD1 (6 bases). CDR3 length: 16 amino acids. Germline CDR1 reads SGHVS; CDR2 reads FNYEAQ. V lost 1 base and J lost 0, with 11 bases in between. This chain's CDR3 is CASSLVGTTSTDTQYF. CDR3 nucleotide sequence: TGTGCCAGCAGCTTAGTAGGGACAACTAGCACAGATACGCAGTATTTT. Combining the CDR3 with reference TRBV7-6 and TRBJ2-3 gives the whole variable domain GAGVSQSPRYKVTKRGQDVALRCDPISGHVSLYWYRQALGQGPEFLTYFNYEAQQDKSGLPNDRFSAERPEGSISTLTIQRTEQRDSAMYRCASSLVGTTSTDTQYFGPGTRLTVL.

This chain links TRBV4-1 with TRBJ2-2, with a possible D match to TRBD2 (6 bases). V lost 4 bases and J lost 6, with 18 bases in between. Germline CDR1 reads MGHRA; CDR2 reads YSYEKL. The CDR3 loop spans 16 amino acids. The CDR3 bases are TGCGCCAGCAGCCCCCTTGGGGGGAGATTAGCCGGGGAGCTGTTTTTT. Its translation is CASSPLGGRLAGELFF.